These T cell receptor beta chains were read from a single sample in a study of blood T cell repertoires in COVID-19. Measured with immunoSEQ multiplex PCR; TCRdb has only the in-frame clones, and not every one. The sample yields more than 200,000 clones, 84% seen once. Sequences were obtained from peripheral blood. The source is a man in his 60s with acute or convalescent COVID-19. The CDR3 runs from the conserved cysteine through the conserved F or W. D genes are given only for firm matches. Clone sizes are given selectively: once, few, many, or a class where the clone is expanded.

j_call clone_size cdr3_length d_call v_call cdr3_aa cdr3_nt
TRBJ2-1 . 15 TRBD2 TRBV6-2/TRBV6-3 CASSYSAGGYNEQFF TGTGCCAGCAGTTACTCGGCGGGAGGCTACAATGAGCAGTTCTTC
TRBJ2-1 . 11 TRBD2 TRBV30 CAWSVSGGAFF TGTGCCTGGAGTGTAAGCGGGGGGGCGTTCTTC
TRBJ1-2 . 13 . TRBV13 CASSLATHLAPTF TGTGCCAGCAGCTTAGCCACACATCTCGCCCCAACCTTC
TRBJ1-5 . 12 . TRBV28 CASSGVDQPQHF TGTGCCAGCAGCGGGGTAGATCAGCCCCAGCATTTT
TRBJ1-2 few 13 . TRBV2 CASSVKLRDGYTF TGTGCCAGCAGTGTAAAGCTCAGGGATGGCTACACCTTC
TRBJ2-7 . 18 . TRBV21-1 CASSKDDLGGHPTYEQYF TGTGCCAGCAGCAAAGATGATCTGGGGGGGCACCCAACCTACGAGCAGTACTTC
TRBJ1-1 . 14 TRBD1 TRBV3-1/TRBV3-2 CASSFRDRGAEAFF TGTGCCAGCAGCTTCCGGGACAGGGGAGCTGAAGCTTTCTTT
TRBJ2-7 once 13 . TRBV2 CASSVGEGYEQYF TGTGCCAGCTCTGTCGGGGAAGGCTACGAGCAGTACTTC
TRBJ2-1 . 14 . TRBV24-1 CATSDLHLRDEQFF TGTGCCACCAGTGATTTGCACCTTCGGGATGAGCAGTTCTTC
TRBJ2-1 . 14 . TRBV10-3 CAIMKGEDYNEQFF TGTGCCATCATGAAGGGGGAAGACTACAATGAGCAGTTCTTC
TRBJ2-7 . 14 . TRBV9 CASSLRTGSYEQYF TGTGCCAGCAGCCTCCGGACTGGATCCTACGAGCAGTACTTC
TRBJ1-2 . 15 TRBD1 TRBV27 CASSLSGTGLWGYTF TGTGCCAGCAGTTTATCCGGGACAGGGCTCTGGGGCTACACCTTC
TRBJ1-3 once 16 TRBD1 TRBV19 CASSIGQGAAGNTIYF TGTGCCAGTAGTATCGGACAGGGGGCGGCTGGAAACACCATATATTTT
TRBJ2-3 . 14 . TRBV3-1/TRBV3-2 CASSQAQITDTQYF TGTGCCAGCAGCCAAGCTCAGATCACAGATACGCAGTATTTT
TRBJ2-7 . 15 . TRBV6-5 CASTEGRGAPYEQYF TGTGCCAGCACCGAAGGGAGGGGGGCCCCCTACGAGCAGTACTTC
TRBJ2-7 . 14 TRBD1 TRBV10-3 CAISEVQGSAEQYF TGTGCCATCAGTGAGGTACAGGGGAGCGCCGAGCAGTACTTC
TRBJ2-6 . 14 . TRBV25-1 CARKTGSGANVLTF TGTGCCAGAAAAACAGGTTCTGGGGCCAACGTCCTGACTTTC
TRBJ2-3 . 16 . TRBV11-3 CASSLSGVSRTDTQYF TGTGCCAGCAGCTTATCGGGAGTCTCACGCACAGATACGCAGTATTTT
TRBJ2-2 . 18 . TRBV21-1 CASSLGLAGEENTGELFF TGTGCCAGCAGCCTGGGACTAGCGGGAGAGGAAAACACCGGGGAGCTGTTTTTT
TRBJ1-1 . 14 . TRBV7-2 CASSLNLMNTEAFF TGTGCCAGCAGCTTAAACCTAATGAACACTGAAGCTTTCTTT
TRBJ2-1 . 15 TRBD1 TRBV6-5 CATRGGGQGAYEQFF TGTGCCACTCGGGGTGGGGGACAGGGGGCCTATGAGCAGTTCTTC
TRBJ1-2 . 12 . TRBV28 CASRLASYGYTF TGTGCCAGCAGGCTGGCCAGCTATGGCTACACCTTC
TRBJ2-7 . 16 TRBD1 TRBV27 CASSLHGTGGTYEQYF TGTGCCAGCAGTTTACATGGGACAGGGGGCACGTACGAGCAGTACTTC
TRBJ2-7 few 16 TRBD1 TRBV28 CASSRSPGQHSYEQYF TGTGCCAGCAGCCGTTCCCCGGGACAGCACTCCTACGAGCAGTACTTC
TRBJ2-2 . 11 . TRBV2 CASRRQMGLFF TGTGCCAGCAGGCGGCAGATGGGGCTGTTTTTT
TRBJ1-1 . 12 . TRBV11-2 CASSFERTEAFF TGTGCCAGCAGCTTCGAGAGGACTGAAGCTTTCTTT
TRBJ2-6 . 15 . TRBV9 CASSAPGAGANVLTF TGTGCCAGCAGCGCGCCAGGGGCCGGGGCCAACGTCCTGACTTTC
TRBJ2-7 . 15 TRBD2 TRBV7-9 CASSLELAGGRRQYF TGTGCCAGCAGCCTCGAGCTAGCGGGGGGCCGTCGGCAGTACTTC
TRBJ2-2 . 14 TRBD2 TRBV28 CANRAGSNTGELFF TGTGCCAACCGAGCGGGATCGAACACCGGGGAGCTGTTTTTT
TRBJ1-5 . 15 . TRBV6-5 CASSWTALLNQPQHF TGTGCCAGCAGCTGGACAGCCCTACTCAATCAGCCCCAGCATTTT
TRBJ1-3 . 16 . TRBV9 CASSAQGSHSGNTIYF TGTGCCAGCAGCGCGCAGGGGTCCCACTCTGGAAACACCATATATTTT
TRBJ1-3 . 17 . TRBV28 CASSLGGGLLSGNTIYF TGTGCCAGCAGTTTGGGGGGAGGGCTGCTATCTGGAAACACCATATATTTT
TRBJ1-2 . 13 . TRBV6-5 CASRLDRNNGYTF TGTGCCAGCAGATTAGACAGGAACAATGGCTACACCTTC
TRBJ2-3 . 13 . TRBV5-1 CASSLEFGDTQYF TGCGCCAGCAGCTTGGAATTCGGAGATACGCAGTATTTT
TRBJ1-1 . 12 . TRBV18 CASSPASTEAFF TGTGCCAGCTCACCAGCCAGCACTGAAGCTTTCTTT
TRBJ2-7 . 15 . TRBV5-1 CASSLAQPGTYEQYF TGCGCCAGCAGCTTGGCCCAGCCAGGAACCTACGAGCAGTACTTC
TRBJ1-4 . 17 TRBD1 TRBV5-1 CASSWGQGTATNEKLFF TGCGCCAGCAGCTGGGGACAGGGTACCGCAACTAATGAAAAACTGTTTTTT
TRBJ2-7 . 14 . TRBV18 CASSPGRGAYEQYF TGTGCCAGCTCACCAGGCAGGGGTGCCTACGAGCAGTACTTC
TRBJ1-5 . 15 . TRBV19 CASDRGGTSNQPQHF TGTGCCAGCGACCGAGGGGGTACTAGCAATCAGCCCCAGCATTTT
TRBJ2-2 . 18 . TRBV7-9 CASSVPRWRMGRTGELFF TGTGCCAGCAGCGTACCTAGGTGGAGAATGGGGAGGACCGGGGAGCTGTTTTTT
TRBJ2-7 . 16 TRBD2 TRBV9 CASSVGGTSASYEQYF TGTGCCAGCAGCGTAGGTGGGACTAGCGCCTCCTACGAGCAGTACTTC
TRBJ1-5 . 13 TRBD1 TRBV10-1 CASSGTGRQPQHF TGCGCCAGCAGTGGGACAGGGCGACAGCCCCAGCATTTT
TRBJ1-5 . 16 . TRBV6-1 CASSDPGTRRNQPQHF TGTGCCAGCAGTGATCCCGGGACAAGGCGCAATCAGCCCCAGCATTTT
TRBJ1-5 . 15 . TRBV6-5 CASSYSSQVNQPQHF TGTGCCAGCAGTTACTCGAGCCAGGTCAACCAGCCCCAGCATTTT
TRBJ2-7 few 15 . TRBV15 CATSRDALSSYEQYF TGTGCCACCAGCAGAGACGCCTTGAGCTCCTACGAGCAGTACTTC
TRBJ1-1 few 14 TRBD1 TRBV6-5 CASSRQGARTEAFF TGTGCCAGCAGTCGACAGGGGGCGCGCACTGAAGCTTTCTTT
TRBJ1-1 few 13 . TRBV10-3 CAISGGKGTEAFF TGTGCCATCAGTGGGGGTAAGGGGACTGAAGCTTTCTTT
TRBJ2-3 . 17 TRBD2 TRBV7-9 CASSPWIRAGSTDTQYF TGTGCCAGCAGCCCTTGGATCCGAGCGGGGTCCACAGATACGCAGTATTTT
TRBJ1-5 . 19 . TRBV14 CASSQHQGGGAGSNQPQHF TGTGCCAGCAGCCAACACCAGGGAGGAGGGGCGGGTAGCAATCAGCCCCAGCATTTT
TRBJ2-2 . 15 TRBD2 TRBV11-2 CASSSSGRGTGELFF TGTGCCAGCAGCTCAAGCGGGAGAGGGACCGGGGAGCTGTTTTTT
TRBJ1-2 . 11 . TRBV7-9 CASSLSGGYTF TGTGCCAGCAGCTTATCCGGTGGCTACACCTTC
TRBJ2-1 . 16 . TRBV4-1 CASSQEARGGYNEQFF TGCGCCAGCAGCCAAGAAGCCCGGGGAGGCTACAATGAGCAGTTCTTC
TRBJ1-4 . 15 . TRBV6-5 CASSYSMTTNEKLFF TGTGCCAGCAGTTACTCGATGACTACTAATGAAAAACTGTTTTTT
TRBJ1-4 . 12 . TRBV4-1 CASSQEPEKLFF TGCGCCAGCAGCCAGGAGCCGGAAAAACTGTTTTTT
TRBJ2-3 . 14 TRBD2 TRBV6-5 CASSYSGGRDTQYF TGTGCCAGCAGTTATAGCGGGGGCCGAGATACGCAGTATTTT
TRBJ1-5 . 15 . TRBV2 CASSEVGRTNQPQHF TGTGCCAGCAGTGAAGTCGGGCGGACTAATCAGCCCCAGCATTTT
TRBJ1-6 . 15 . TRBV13 CASSLGQGSGSPLHF TGTGCCAGCAGCTTAGGGCAGGGGTCGGGTTCACCCCTCCACTTT
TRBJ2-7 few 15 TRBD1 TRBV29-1 CSVGRDRGPSYEQYF TGCAGCGTTGGACGGGACAGGGGGCCTTCCTACGAGCAGTACTTC